Below, 19 T cell receptor beta chains from the same sample are listed, as sequenced in a study of early stage breast cancer tumors. Sequencing was performed with immunoSEQ multiplex PCR; in TCRdb, only in-frame clones are kept and a portion is missing. The data hold roughly 30,000 clones, with around three fifths observed a single time. Sequencing input: breast tumor tissue. These receptors all come from a person aged 50 to 59 with breast cancer.

V gene TRBV11-2 combines with J gene TRBJ2-7, with D unclear. CDR3 length: 15 amino acids. Germline V gives CDR1 SGHAT, CDR2 FQNNGV. V lost 1 base and J 2 bases, leaving 12 bases between the germline ends. This chain's CDR3 is CASSLGPGPTYEQYF. CDR3 in DNA: TGTGCCAGCAGCTTAGGGCCAGGTCCTACCTACGAGCAGTACTTC. Filled out from reference TRBV11-2 and TRBJ2-7, the complete variable domain reads EAGVAQSPRYKIIEKRQSVAFWCNPISGHATLYWYQQILGQGPKLLIQFQNNGVVDDSQLPKDRFSAERLKGVDSTLKIQPAKLEDSAVYLCASSLGPGPTYEQYFGPGTRLTVT.

By share, this clone counts as medium-sized (0.01 to 0.1%). V is TRBV12-5 and J is TRBJ2-7; weak D call: TRBD1 (7 bases). The germline gives CDR1 LGHNT, CDR2 FRNRAP. V was clipped by 1 base and J by 6 bases, with 10 bases between them. The CDR3 consists of 13 residues. The CDR3 DNA sequence: TGTGCTAGTGGTTTGGCAGGGGGGATCGAGCAGTACTTC. Its protein is CASGLAGGIEQYF.

This clone was detected only once. The rearrangement links TRBV9 to TRBJ2-2; D remains unclear. Looked up from germline, CDR1 is SGDLS and CDR2 is YYNGEE. The V end was cut by 0 bases, the J end by 4 bases, with 10 bases between. The CDR3 spans 15 residues. This CDR3 reads CASSVGSTITGELFF. DNA for the CDR3: TGTGCCAGCAGCGTAGGTTCGACAATCACCGGGGAGCTGTTTTTT.

A few counts support this clone. V and J are TRBV7-9 and TRBJ2-7, with 7 bases aligning to TRBD1. The CDR3 is made up of 13 amino acids. The germline V gene has CDR1 SEHNR and CDR2 FQNEAQ (reference sequence). The junction had 7 bases not matched to a gene; V was cut back by 5 bases and J by 6 bases. CDR3 nucleotides: TGTGCCAGCAGCCCCGGGGACAGTTCCGAGCAGTACTTC. Residues: CASSPGDSSEQYF.

This clone has more than one count but fewer than ten. The chain has TRBV4-1 and TRBJ1-4, with a weak D call TRBD1 (6 bases). Per germline, CDR1 MGHRA and CDR2 YSYEKL. V was trimmed by 5 bases and J by 3 bases, leaving 16 bases between them. The CDR3 totals 16 residues. CDR3: CASSAQRQVPNEKLFF. The CDR3 bases are TGCGCCAGCAGCGCCCAAAGACAGGTGCCTAATGAAAAACTGTTTTTT.

V usage is TRBV7-2 and J usage is TRBJ1-3; D is possibly TRBD1 (6 bases). Germline CDR1 is SGHTA and CDR2 is FQGNSA. The CDR3 has 15 residues. The V gene lost 1 base and the J gene lost 5 bases, with 12 bases spanning the gap. Written as DNA, the CDR3 is TGTGCCAGCAGCTTAGGCGCACAGGGAAGAAACACCATATATTTT. Residues: CASSLGAQGRNTIYF.

The chain carries TRBV30 and TRBJ1-3; D not certain. CDR1 is GTSNPN and CDR2 is SVGIG in the germline V gene (reference sequence). The ends were cut back, 2 bases at V and 3 bases at J, with 5 bases in the middle. This CDR3 is 12 amino acids long. The CDR3 DNA reads TGTGCCTGGAGTAACGTTGGAAACACCATATATTTT. This gives the protein CAWSNVGNTIYF.

The chain combines TRBV15 with TRBJ2-3; TRBD1 matches at 8 bases. Germline assignment: CDR1 LNHNV and CDR2 YYDKDF (reference sequence). V trimming: 2 bases; J trimming: 3 bases; junction bases outside the gene matches: 13. The CDR3 is made up of 18 amino acids. CDR3 in amino acids: CATSRFGLGQGRTDTQYF. The CDR3 bases are TGTGCCACCAGCAGATTCGGCCTTGGACAGGGTCGGACAGATACGCAGTATTTT.

The rearrangement uses TRBV6-6 and TRBJ2-7; TRBD1 matches at 9 bases. The junction had 5 bases not matched to a gene; V was cut back by 5 bases and J by 3 bases. The CDR3 spans 14 residues. Germline lookup yields CDR1 MNHNY and CDR2 SVGAGI (reference sequence). This chain's CDR3 is CASSPSGQGYEQYF. In nucleotides, the CDR3 is TGTGCCAGCAGTCCTTCGGGACAGGGCTACGAGCAGTACTTC.

The J gene is TRBJ2-2, the V gene TRBV30; 7 bases are a match to TRBD1. Trimming at V came to 4 bases and at J to 4 bases, leaving 15 bases not matched to a gene. The germline V gene has CDR1 GTSNPN and CDR2 SVGIG (reference sequence). The CDR3 is made up of 17 amino acids. The CDR3 loop is CAWNSEATGYSTGELFF. The CDR3 bases are TGTGCCTGGAATTCTGAAGCGACAGGGTACAGCACCGGGGAGCTGTTTTTT.

V and J are TRBV10-1 and TRBJ2-3; TRBD2 matches at 8 bases. CDR3 length equals 24 residues. Germline assignment: CDR1 WNHNN and CDR2 SYGVQD (reference sequence). Losses at the gene ends were 0 bases for V and 7 bases for J; bases not matched to a gene: 33. This CDR3 reads CASSESGVCWTSMLFPHPTHTQYF. The CDR3 DNA follows: TGCGCCAGCAGTGAGTCAGGGGTGTGTTGGACTAGCATGTTATTCCCCCATCCAACCCATACGCAGTATTTT.

The chain uses TRBV7-9 and TRBJ2-6; 8 bases agree with TRBD1. The germline V gene encodes CDR1 SEHNR and CDR2 FQNEAQ (reference sequence). V gave up 6 bases and J gave up 0 bases; unmatched junction bases: 10. The CDR3 loop spans 18 amino acids. CDR3 in DNA: TGTGCCAGCAGGCAACAGGGGGGAGAGCCCTCTGGGGCCAACGTCCTGACTTTC. It is translated as CASRQQGGEPSGANVLTF.

The chain uses TRBV9 and TRBJ1-2; D is possibly TRBD1 (5 bases). Looked up from germline, CDR1 is SGDLS and CDR2 is YYNGEE. The CDR3 is 15 residues long. Trimming shortened V by 4 bases and J by 8 bases, and 21 bases separated the two germline ends. The CDR3 DNA is TGTGCCAGCAGCCCACTCGGGACTGGGGCGAGGGGCTACACCTTC. Translating gives CASSPLGTGARGYTF.

This rearrangement joins TRBV29-1 to TRBJ2-7, with 7 bases matching TRBD1. Germline trimming cut 6 bases from V and 3 bases from J; bases unmatched to any gene: 8. The CDR3 spans 13 residues. Germline assignment: CDR1 SQVTM and CDR2 ANQGSEA. CDR3: CSVSGQIDYEQYF. In nucleotides, the CDR3 is TGCAGCGTGTCGGGACAGATCGACTACGAGCAGTACTTC.

The V gene is TRBV7-9, the J gene TRBJ2-1; D might be TRBD2 (5 bases). The germline V gene encodes CDR1 SEHNR and CDR2 FQNEAQ (reference sequence). The CDR3 runs 14 residues. V was pared by 1 base and J by 4 bases, with 8 bases between. The CDR3 nucleotides are TGTGCCAGCAGCTTAGACGGGAATTACAATGAGCAGTTCTTC. Protein: CASSLDGNYNEQFF.

This clone was seen a handful of times. This chain uses TRBV12-5 with TRBJ2-1; the D gene is possibly TRBD2 (6 bases). Germline-derived CDR1 and CDR2 are LGHNT and FRNRAP. The V and J ends lost 1 base and 7 bases respectively, with 17 bases between them. This CDR3 is 16 amino acids long. The CDR3 sequence: CASGLGTSVRGNEQFF. Written as DNA, the CDR3 is TGTGCTAGTGGTTTGGGTACCTCCGTCCGGGGGAATGAGCAGTTCTTC.

In this sample, this clone turned up once. For the CDR3, the DNA is TGCGCCAGCAGCCCGGGACTAGCGGGGTTCTACAATGAGCAGTTCTTC. This encodes CASSPGLAGFYNEQFF. V is TRBV5-1 and J is TRBJ2-1; TRBD2 agrees at 13 bases. The CDR3 has 16 amino acids. The V segment lost 4 bases and the J segment 3 bases; nucleotides outside the gene matches: 4. CDR1 SGHRS and CDR2 YFSETQ come from the germline V gene. The full variable domain, completed using reference TRBV5-1 and TRBJ2-1, is KAGVTQTPRYLIKTRGQQVTLSCSPISGHRSVSWYQQTPGQGLQFLFEYFSETQRNKGNFPGRFSGRQFSNSRSEMNVSTLELGDSALYLCASSPGLAGFYNEQFFGPGTRLTVL.

This clone has ten or more counts. This chain joins TRBV4-2 and TRBJ2-5, with TRBD2 identical over 8 bases. The CDR3 is 16 amino acids. J was trimmed by 1 base and V by 4 bases; bases with no gene match: 8. Germline V gives CDR1 LGHNA, CDR2 YNFKEQ. CDR3 DNA: TGTGCCAGCAGCCGCAGTAGCGGGGACGCCCAAGAGACCCAGTACTTC. Translation gives CASSRSSGDAQETQYF.

The rearrangement joins TRBV30 to TRBJ2-6; 11 positions agree with TRBD2. The ends lost 1 base at V and 2 bases at J; junction bases unmatched: 1. This CDR3 contains 16 residues. Germline CDR1 and CDR2: GTSNPN and SVGIG (reference sequence). The CDR3 coding sequence is TGTGCCTGGAGTGATAGCGGGAGGGCTGGGGCCAACGTCCTGACTTTC. Its protein is CAWSDSGRAGANVLTF.